This T cell receptor (beta chain) stems from a study of T cell responses to AZD1222 COVID-19 vaccine. The germline CDR1 and CDR2 sequences are LGHNA and YNFKEQ. The CDR3 spans 20 residues. V dropped 2 bases and J dropped 0 bases, with 23 bases sitting between them. Data came from immunoSEQ multiplex PCR; TCRdb stores just in-frame clones and leaves some out. The sample carries about 110,000 clones, about nine tenths recorded once. In the case of this clone: The target antigen is unknown.

Regarding the study as a whole: Spike-specific TCR breadth and depth went up after people got two AZD1222 doses. Clonal diversity was possibly underestimated, and white British individuals and females predominated among donors. Researchers report vaccine-associated CD4 TCRs spanning spike, with dominance at 160-218 and 743-854.

The clonotype originates from an adult in good health. Sequenced here: peripheral blood, sampled on day 0 of AZD1222 vaccination. This sequence joins TRBV4-2 and TRBJ1-3, with D uncertain. The chain's CDR3 is CASSQSNRPPGSHSGNTIYF. The CDR3, as DNA: TGTGCCAGCAGCCAATCTAACCGACCCCCAGGCAGCCACTCTGGAAACACCATATATTTT.